This TCR beta chain is drawn from a study of T cells in Graves' hyperthyroidism and ophthalmopathy. The sample holds many counts of this clonotype. RNA transcripts were the template for amplifying TCR beta CDR3 regions. HTBI primers were the set used in a first-round RT-PCR of the TCR CDR3. TCRdb reanalysed the multiplex PCR reads using MiXCR and keeps one entry per CDR3 protein. The sample includes some 350,000 distinct CDR3 sequences, 13% to 15% of them seen just once. CDR1 is SQVTM and CDR2 is ANQGSEA in the germline V gene. CDR3 length equals 13 residues. V lost 3 bases and J lost 1, with 9 bases in between.

This TCR derives from a woman aged 55-75 years with Graves' ophthalmopathy. V is TRBV29-1 and J is TRBJ2-5; D gene uncertain. The specimen was blood. The CDR3 nucleotides are TGCAGCGTTGATGGGCAGACCCAAGAGACCCAGTACTTC. Translation: CSVDGQTQETQYF.